This T cell receptor (beta chain) was identified in a study of blood T cell repertoires in COVID-19. V shed 2 bases and J shed 6 bases, with 11 bases lying between them. The CDR3 covers 14 residues. Germline lookup yields CDR1 SEHNR and CDR2 FQNEAQ (reference sequence). The data were produced by immunoSEQ multiplex PCR, yet TCRdb's version contains in-frame clones alone and is incomplete. The repertoire holds just over 650,000 clones, with about nine tenths as singletons. This TCR came from a woman between 18 and 29 years old with acute or convalescent COVID-19. Sequencing was done on a sample of peripheral blood. The chain carries TRBV7-9 and TRBJ2-1; possible D gene TRBD2, 5 bases. CDR3 sequence reads: CASSLRRSGNEQFF. The CDR3 DNA follows: TGTGCCAGCAGCTTACGCAGGAGCGGCAATGAGCAGTTCTTC.